This T cell receptor (beta chain) was profiled in a study of shared clonotypes between healthy human individuals (dated by TCRdb to about 2020). The study in broad terms: The cohort included three men and a couple of women between 18 and 49 years of age. Per donor, three plates each were used for CD4 naive and CD4 memory, two for CD8 naive, and one for CD8 memory. To estimate repertoire size and how much clonotype sharing occurs between individuals, the study deeply sequenced the blood TCR repertoires of five healthy adults. Per donor, leukapheresis produced somewhere between about 0.9 and 9.5 billion PBMCs. To increase sequencing depth and limit assay-specific biases, TCR repertoire library preparation and sequencing were carried out by different laboratories using diverse techniques.

A note on this clone: It lacks a known antigen. There are no base qualities to consult, and no much larger clone falls within one base.

The investigation overall reported the following: Larger estimated clonotype richness was generally found for naive subsets than for memory subsets. Rarefaction of sorted-subset datasets indicated incomplete sequencing despite the large sequencing depth. Because the study included a small number of donors, the genetic and exposure-history diversity represented was limited. Sharing across several donors was observed for roughly 5% of naive CD4, over 3% of naive CD8, 2.3% of memory CD4, and about 0.4% of memory CD8 clonotypes. Compared with non-shared clonotypes, clonotypes shared by all four sorted-subset donors had higher generation probabilities. Pairwise subsampling led to the expectation that sequencing depth would affect the degree of clonotype sharing among donors. Sampling was restricted to blood, and TCR repertoires in tissue are likely to differ from TCR repertoires in blood.

Using the deep immunoSEQ assay, TCR CDR3 regions were amplified from genomic DNA by multiplex PCR. Extracted genomic DNA from each cell subset was distributed evenly across all wells of several immunoSEQ 96-well plates, and each plate was treated as a replicate. For sorted subsets, about 220 ng of genomic DNA, equivalent to around 30,000 T cell genomes, went into each replicate PCR. Purified libraries were quantified with a Qubit 3.0 fluorometer, sized on a Bioanalyzer 2100, and re-quantified with the KAPA Library Quantification kit. Each immunoSEQ 96-well plate was sequenced on its own single-read 150-cycle Illumina NextSeq 550 flow cell. For the original study's pipeline: Because the immunoSEQ output held only junctional sequences and lacked quality scores, the filtering could not match the filtering applied to full-length reads. To assign V/J genes and CDR3, sequences were annotated against IMGT germline references using PyIR, a Python wrapper for IgBLAST v1.9. Any read was removed if the V/J assignment was weak (E-value above 1e-6), the CDR3 was missing, or the read contained stop codons, out-of-frame junctions, or ambiguous translated residues. A V3J clonotype was defined by an identical inferred V gene, J gene, and CDR3 amino acid sequence. To compute the percentage overlap between repertoires, the number of shared unique clonotypes was divided by the size of the smaller repertoire. Three approaches were used to assess repertoire richness: RTK rarefaction, the Chao1 estimator, and Recon v2.1 estimates of unobserved clonotypes. Generation probabilities were computed with OLGA for all TCRbeta clonotypes obtained by the gDNA method from several donors. The table comes from immuneACCESS by way of TCRdb, which keeps in-frame sequences with V and J called. Part of the clones is missing from these tables; in studies checked, under half for an unresolved V gene and the rest for unknown reasons. V and J calls plus clone size are reproduced from that table; the DNA served to infer D and trimming. The sample has roughly 2,300,000 clones on record, under 95% of them singletons. The ten largest clones capture 0.37% of the sample.

There are 15 amino acids in the CDR3, from cysteine to phenylalanine inclusive. Of all the DNA, just the CDR3 is kept, 45 bases in frame from base 1. Reading the germline V gene (reference sequence) gives CDR1 WNHNN and CDR2 SYGVQD. V is cut by 3 bases and J by 4 bases, and the space between the germline ends is 14 bases. The donors were healthy, HIV-negative adults with no recently reported acute infections or vaccinations. Every donor was a Caucasian adult living in Nashville, Tennessee, USA. CD4+ T cells were enriched by magnetic negative selection, after which naive cells were positively selected on CD45RA and the negative fraction was taken as the memory subset. Blood was obtained by leukapheresis, after which PBMCs were separated by Ficoll-Histopaque density gradient centrifugation and cryopreserved in liquid nitrogen vapor phase. Analytical flow cytometry was used to check the purity and quantity of every magnetically sorted T cell population. Each sorted fraction had its genomic DNA isolated and then quantified by UV absorbance on a Nanodrop 2000c.

Specimen: naive CD4+ T cells from PBMCs. The cell subset or site label, read with the paper, signifies: CD45RA+ positively selected. This TCR came from a man aged 18 to 29 in good health. Some clones in this sample may be carry-over from other donors' samples. The sequence joins TRBV10-1 to TRBJ2-3; the D call could be TRBD1 or TRBD2, with each sharing 5 bases. The DNA is TGCGCCAGCAGTGAATCGGGGAAGGGGTCAGATACGCAGTATTTT. Its translation is CASSESGKGSDTQYF.